The clone carrying this T cell receptor beta chain was observed many times. The CDR3 loop spans 17 amino acids. V gave up 2 bases and J gave up 5 bases, with 24 bases separating them. CDR1 is DFQATT and CDR2 is SNEGSKA in the germline V gene (reference sequence). This sample's time point: persistent/refractory GD, antithyroid drugs over 5 years with positive TRAb. PBMC RNA served as the TCR library source. This entry belongs to a study of regulatory T cells in long-lasting Graves disease. Library construction for TCR beta used iRepertoire HTBI primers and Arm-PCR of CDR3 regions. TCRdb re-derived calls from the multiplex PCR reads in MiXCR, one entry per CDR3 protein. The table shows about 400,000 distinct CDR3 sequences, with around 21% occurring only once.

This TCR came from a female donor with Graves disease. This rearrangement joins TRBV20-1 to TRBJ1-2, with D possibly matching TRBD1 (5 bases). Sequencing was performed on peripheral blood mononuclear cells (PBMCs), taken when the disease was refractory, from a patient treated with antithyroid drugs. CDR3 in amino acids: CSARTVGQGIYGYGYTF. The CDR3 DNA reads as TGCAGTGCTAGAACCGTAGGCCAGGGAATCTATGGATATGGCTACACCTTC.